The clone carrying this TCR beta chain has a count of ten or more. The antigen is not known. The sample comes from a study of regulatory T cells in long-lasting Graves disease. The time point: newly diagnosed GD, antithyroid drugs for less than 3 months. Preparation of the TCR library used RNA extracted from PBMCs. American Thyroid Association guidelines served as the basis for diagnosing Graves' disease. The TCR beta library used iRepertoire HTBI primers with Arm-PCR amplification of CDR3. TCRdb re-derived calls from the multiplex PCR reads in MiXCR, one entry per CDR3 protein. This table holds 550,000 or so distinct CDR3 sequences, approximately 12% found once. V lost 5 bases to trimming and J lost 6 bases, with 11 bases between them. The germline gives CDR1 KGHSH, CDR2 LQKENI. The CDR3 has 13 amino acids. Study-level points and caveats: New patients shared approximately 930 public clonotypes, fewer than the roughly 3,000 shared by persistent patients. TRBV28 was favored in persistent disease, as were TRBJ1-2 and TRBJ2-5.

These same data were also listed under a study on T cells in Graves' hyperthyroidism and ophthalmopathy. That work adds: Most clonotypes expanded in the thyroid (above 0.001) were also present in blood.

The V call is TRBV18, the J call TRBJ2-1; D unclear. The material sequenced was peripheral blood mononuclear cells (PBMCs), taken at new diagnosis, from a patient treated with antithyroid drugs. The sequence derives from a woman in her 30s with Graves disease. In DNA, the CDR3 is TGTGCCAGCTCAGTAAGGGTATCCAATGAGCAGTTCTTC. Translation: CASSVRVSNEQFF.